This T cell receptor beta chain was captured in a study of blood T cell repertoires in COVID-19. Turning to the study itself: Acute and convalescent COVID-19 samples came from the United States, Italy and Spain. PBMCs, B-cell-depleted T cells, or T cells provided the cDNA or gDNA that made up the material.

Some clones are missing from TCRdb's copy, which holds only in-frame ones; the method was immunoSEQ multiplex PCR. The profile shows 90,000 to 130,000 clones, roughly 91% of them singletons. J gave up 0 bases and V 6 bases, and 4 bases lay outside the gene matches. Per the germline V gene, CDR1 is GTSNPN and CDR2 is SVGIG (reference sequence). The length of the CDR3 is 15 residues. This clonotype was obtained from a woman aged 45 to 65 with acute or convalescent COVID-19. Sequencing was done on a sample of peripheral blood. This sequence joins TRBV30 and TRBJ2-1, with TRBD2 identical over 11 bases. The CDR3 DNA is TGTGCCTGCGCTAGCGGGAGGAGCTCCTACAATGAGCAGTTCTTC. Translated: CACASGRSSYNEQFF.